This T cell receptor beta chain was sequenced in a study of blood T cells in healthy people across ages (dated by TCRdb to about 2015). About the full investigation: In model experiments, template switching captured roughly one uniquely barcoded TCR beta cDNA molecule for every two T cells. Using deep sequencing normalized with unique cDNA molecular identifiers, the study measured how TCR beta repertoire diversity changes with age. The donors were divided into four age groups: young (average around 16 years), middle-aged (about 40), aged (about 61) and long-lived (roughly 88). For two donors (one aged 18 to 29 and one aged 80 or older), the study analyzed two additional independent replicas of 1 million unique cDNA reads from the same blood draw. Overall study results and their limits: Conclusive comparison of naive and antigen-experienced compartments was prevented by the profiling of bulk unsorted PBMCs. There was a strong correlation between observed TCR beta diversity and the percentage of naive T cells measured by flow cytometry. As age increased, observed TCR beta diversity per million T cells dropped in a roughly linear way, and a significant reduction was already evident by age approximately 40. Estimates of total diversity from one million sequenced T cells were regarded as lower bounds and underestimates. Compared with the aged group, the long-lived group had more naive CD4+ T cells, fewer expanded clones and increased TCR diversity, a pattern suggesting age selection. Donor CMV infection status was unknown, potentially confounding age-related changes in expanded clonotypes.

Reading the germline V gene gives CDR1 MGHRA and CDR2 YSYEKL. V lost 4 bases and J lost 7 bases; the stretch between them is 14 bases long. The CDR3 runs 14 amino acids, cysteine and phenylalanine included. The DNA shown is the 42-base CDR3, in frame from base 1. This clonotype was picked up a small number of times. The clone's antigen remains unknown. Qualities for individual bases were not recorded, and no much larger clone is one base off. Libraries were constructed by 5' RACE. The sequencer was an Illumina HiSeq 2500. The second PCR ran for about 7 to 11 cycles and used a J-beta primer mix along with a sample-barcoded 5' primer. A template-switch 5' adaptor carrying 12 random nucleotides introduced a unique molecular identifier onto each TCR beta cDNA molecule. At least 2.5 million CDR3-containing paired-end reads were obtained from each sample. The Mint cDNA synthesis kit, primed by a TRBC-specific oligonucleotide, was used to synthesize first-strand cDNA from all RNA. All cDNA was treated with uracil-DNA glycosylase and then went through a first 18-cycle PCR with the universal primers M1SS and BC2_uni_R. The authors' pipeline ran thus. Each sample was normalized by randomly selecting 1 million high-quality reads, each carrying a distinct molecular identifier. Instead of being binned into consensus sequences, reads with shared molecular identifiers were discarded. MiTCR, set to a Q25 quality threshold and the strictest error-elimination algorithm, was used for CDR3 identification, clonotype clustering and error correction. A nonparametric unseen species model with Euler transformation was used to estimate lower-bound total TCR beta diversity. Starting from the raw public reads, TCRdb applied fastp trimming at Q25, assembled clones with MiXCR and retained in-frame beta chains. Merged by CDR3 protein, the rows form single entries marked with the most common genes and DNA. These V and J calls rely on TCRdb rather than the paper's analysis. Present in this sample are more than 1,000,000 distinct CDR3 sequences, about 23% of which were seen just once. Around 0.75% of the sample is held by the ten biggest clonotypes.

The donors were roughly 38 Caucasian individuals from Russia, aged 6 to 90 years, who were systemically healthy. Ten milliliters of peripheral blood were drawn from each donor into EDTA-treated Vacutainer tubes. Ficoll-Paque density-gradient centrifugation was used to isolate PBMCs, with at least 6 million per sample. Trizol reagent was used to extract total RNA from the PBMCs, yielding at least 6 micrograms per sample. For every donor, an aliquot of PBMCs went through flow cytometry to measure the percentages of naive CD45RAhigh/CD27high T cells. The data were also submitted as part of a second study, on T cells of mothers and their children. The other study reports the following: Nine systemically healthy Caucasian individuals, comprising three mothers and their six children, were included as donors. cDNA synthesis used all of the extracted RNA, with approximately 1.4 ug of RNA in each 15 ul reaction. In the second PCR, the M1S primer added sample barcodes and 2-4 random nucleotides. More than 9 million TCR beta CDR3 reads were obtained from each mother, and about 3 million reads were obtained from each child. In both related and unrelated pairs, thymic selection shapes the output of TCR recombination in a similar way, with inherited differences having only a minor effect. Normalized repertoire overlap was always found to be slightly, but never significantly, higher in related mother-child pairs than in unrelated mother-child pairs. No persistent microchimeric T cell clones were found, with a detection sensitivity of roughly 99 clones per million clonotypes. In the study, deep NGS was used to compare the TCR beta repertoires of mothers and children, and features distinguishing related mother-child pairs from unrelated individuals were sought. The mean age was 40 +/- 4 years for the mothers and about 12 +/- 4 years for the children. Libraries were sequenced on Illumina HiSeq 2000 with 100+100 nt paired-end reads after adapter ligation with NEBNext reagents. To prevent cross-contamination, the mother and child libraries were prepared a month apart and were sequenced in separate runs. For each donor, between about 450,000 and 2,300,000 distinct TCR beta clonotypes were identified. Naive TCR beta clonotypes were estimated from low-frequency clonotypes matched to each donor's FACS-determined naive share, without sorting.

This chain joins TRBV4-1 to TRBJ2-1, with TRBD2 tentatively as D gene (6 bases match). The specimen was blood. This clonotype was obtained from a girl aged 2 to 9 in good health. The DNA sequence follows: TGCGCCAGCAGCCGTGTCGATAGCGGAAATGAGCAGTTCTTC. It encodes CASSRVDSGNEQFF.